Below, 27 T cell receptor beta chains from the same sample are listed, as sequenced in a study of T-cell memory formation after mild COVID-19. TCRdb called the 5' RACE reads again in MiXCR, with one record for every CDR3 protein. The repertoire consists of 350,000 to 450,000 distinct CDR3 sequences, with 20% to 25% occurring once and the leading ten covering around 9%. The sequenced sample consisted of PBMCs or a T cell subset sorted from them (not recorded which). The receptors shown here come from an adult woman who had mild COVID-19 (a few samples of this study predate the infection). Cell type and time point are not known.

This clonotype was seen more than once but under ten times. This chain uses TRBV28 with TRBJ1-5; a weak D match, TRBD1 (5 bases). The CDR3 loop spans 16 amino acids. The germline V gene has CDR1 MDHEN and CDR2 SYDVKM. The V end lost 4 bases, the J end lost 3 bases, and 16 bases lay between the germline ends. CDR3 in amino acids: CASSYSQVDLNQPQHF. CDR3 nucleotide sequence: TGTGCCAGCAGTTATTCACAGGTCGACCTCAATCAGCCCCAGCATTTT.

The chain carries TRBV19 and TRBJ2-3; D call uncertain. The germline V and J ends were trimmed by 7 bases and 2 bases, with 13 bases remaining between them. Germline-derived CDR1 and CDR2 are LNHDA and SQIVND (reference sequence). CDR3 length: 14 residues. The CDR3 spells CASTRTRYTDTQYF. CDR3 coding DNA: TGTGCCAGTACCCGGACCAGGTACACAGATACGCAGTATTTT.

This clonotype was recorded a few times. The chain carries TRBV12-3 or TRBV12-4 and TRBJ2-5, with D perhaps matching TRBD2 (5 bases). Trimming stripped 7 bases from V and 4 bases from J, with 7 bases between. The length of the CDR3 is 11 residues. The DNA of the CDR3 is TGTGCCAGCAATGAGGGAGAGACCCAGTACTTC. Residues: CASNEGETQYF.

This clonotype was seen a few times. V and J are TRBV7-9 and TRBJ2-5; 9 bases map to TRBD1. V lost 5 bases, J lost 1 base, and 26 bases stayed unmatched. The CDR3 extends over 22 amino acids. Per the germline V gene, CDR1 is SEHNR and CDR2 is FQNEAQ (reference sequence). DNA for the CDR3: TGTGCCAGCAGCCCAAGTAACGCCGGGACAGGGATTAGACACAACGGCCAAGAGACCCAGTACTTC. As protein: CASSPSNAGTGIRHNGQETQYF.

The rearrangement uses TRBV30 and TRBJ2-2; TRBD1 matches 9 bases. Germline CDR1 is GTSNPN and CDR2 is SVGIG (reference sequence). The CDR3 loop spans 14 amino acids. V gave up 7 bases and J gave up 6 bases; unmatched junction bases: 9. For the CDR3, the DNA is TGTGCCTTACCGGGACAGGGCTTGCCCGGGGAGCTGTTTTTT. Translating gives CALPGQGLPGELFF.

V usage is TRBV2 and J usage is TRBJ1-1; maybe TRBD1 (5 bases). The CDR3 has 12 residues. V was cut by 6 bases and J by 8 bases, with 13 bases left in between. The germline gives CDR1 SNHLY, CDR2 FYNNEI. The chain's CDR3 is CASRGGVYEAFF. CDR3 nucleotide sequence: TGTGCCAGCAGGGGAGGGGTATACGAAGCTTTCTTT.

The CDR3 nucleotides read TGTGCCAGCTCACCACGGCTAGCGGAGCGCACAGATACGCAGTATTTT. It encodes CASSPRLAERTDTQYF. V gene TRBV18 combines with J gene TRBJ2-3; 7 bases are shared with TRBD2. V trimming: 1 base; J trimming: 1 base; junction bases outside the gene matches: 5. Germline-derived CDR1 and CDR2 are KGHSH and LQKENI. The CDR3 totals 16 residues.

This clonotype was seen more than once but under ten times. CDR3 nucleotides: TGTGCCAGCAGCCTCTTACAGGGGGCGTCTGGAAACACCATATATTTT. This gives the protein CASSLLQGASGNTIYF. This sequence joins TRBV14 and TRBJ1-3, with 9 bases fitting TRBD1. CDR1 is SGHDN and CDR2 is FVKESK in the germline V gene. This CDR3 is 16 amino acids long. V lost 4 bases, J lost 1 base, and 5 bases stayed unmatched.

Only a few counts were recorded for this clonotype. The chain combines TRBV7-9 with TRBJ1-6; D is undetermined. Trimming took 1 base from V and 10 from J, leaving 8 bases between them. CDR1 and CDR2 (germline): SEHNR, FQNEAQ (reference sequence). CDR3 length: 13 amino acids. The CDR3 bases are TGTGCCAGCAGCTTAGGGAGGGTGTCACCCCTCCACTTT. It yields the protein CASSLGRVSPLHF.

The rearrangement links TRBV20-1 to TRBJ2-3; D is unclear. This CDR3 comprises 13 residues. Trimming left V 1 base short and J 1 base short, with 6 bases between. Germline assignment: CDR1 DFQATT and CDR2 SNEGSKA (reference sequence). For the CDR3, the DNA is TGCAGTGCTAGAGGGTACCGCACAGATACGCAGTATTTT. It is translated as CSARGYRTDTQYF.

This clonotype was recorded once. CDR3 amino acids: CASSLVGGVGNQPQHF. DNA of the CDR3: TGTGCCAGCAGTTTAGTGGGGGGAGTGGGCAATCAGCCCCAGCATTTT. The chain employs TRBV12-3 or TRBV12-4 and TRBJ1-5; the D gene is possibly TRBD1 (5 bases). The CDR3 spans 16 residues. The V end lost 1 base, the J end lost 2 bases, and 12 bases lay between the germline ends.

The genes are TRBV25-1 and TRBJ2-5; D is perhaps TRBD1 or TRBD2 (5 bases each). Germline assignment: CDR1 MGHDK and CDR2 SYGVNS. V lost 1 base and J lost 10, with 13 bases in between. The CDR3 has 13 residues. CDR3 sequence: CASSELGESNQYF. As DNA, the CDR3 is TGTGCCAGCAGTGAATTGGGGGAAAGTAACCAGTACTTC.

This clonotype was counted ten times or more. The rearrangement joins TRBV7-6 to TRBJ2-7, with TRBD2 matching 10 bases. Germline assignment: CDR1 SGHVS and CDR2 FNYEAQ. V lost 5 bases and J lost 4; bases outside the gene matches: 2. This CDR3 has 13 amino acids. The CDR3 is CASSPTSGYEQYF. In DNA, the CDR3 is TGTGCCAGCAGCCCGACTAGCGGGTACGAGCAGTACTTC.

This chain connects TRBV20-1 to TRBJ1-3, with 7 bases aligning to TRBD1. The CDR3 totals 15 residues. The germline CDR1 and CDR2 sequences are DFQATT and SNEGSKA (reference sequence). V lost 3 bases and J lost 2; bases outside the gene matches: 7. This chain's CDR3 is CSASLRGRTGNTIYF. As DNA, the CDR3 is TGCAGTGCTAGTTTAAGGGGGCGGACTGGAAACACCATATATTTT.

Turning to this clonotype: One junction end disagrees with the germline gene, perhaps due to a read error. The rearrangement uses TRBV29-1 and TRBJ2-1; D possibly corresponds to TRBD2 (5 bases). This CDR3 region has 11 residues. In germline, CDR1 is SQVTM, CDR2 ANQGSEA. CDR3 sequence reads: CSGGLYSEQFF. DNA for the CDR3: TGCAGCGGCGGACTTTACAGTGAGCAGTTCTTC.

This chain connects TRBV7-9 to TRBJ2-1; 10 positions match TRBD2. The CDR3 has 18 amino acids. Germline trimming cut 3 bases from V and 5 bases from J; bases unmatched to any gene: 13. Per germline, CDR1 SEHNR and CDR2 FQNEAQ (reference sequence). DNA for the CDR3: TGTGCCAGCAGCTTGGGGACTAGCGAGACCTTGGGGCACAATGAGCAGTTCTTC. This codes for CASSLGTSETLGHNEQFF.

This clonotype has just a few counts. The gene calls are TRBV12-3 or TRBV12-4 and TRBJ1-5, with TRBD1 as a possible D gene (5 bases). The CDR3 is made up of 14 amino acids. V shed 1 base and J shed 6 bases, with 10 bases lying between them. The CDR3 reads CASSLGGRAQPQHF. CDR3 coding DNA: TGTGCCAGCAGTTTAGGGGGCAGGGCTCAGCCCCAGCATTTT.

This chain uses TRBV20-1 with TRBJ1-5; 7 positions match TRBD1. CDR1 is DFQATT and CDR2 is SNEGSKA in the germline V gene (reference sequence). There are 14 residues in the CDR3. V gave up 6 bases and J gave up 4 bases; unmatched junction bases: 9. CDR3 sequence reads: CSAFIQGRNQPQHF. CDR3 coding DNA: TGCAGTGCATTCATACAGGGGCGGAATCAGCCCCAGCATTTT.

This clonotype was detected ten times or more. CDR3 region: CASSDLPTGDEQFF. DNA for the CDR3: TGTGCCAGCAGTGACCTACCTACAGGCGATGAGCAGTTCTTC. The J gene is TRBJ2-1, the V gene TRBV11-3, with D perhaps TRBD1 (5 bases). The CDR3 contains 14 residues. The V end was cut by 6 bases, the J end by 8 bases, with 17 bases between. Germline V gene lookup returns CDR1 SGHNT and CDR2 YENEEA.

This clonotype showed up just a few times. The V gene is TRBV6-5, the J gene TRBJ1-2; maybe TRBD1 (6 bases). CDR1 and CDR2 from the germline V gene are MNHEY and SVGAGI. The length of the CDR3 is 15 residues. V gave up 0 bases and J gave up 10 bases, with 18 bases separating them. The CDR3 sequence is CASSYSWGQILTYTF. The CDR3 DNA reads TGTGCCAGCAGTTACTCGTGGGGGCAGATTCTGACCTACACCTTC.

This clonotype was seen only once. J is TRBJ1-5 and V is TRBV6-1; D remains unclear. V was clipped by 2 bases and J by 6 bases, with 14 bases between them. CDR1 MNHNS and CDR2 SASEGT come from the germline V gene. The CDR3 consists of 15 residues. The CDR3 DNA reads TGTGCCAGCAGTGAACACCAGCTTACCCTTCAGCCCCAGCATTTT. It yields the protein CASSEHQLTLQPQHF.

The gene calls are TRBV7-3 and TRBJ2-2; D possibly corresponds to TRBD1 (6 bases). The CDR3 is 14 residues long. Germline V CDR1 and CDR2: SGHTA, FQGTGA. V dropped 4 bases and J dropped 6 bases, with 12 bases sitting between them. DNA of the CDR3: TGTGCCAGCAGCTCATTACAGGGATCCGGGGAGCTGTTTTTT. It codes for CASSSLQGSGELFF. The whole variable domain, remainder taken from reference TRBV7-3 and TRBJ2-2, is GAGVSQTPSNKVTEKGKYVELRCDPISGHTALYWYRQSLGQGPEFLIYFQGTGAADDSGLPNDRFFAVRPEGSVSTLKIQRTERGDSAVYLCASSSLQGSGELFFGEGSRLTVL.

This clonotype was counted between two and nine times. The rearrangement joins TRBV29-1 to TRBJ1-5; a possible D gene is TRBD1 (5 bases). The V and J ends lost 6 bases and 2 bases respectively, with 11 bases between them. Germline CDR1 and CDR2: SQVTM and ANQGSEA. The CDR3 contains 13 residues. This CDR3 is CSVTWGGNQPQHF. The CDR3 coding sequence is TGCAGCGTCACCTGGGGGGGCAATCAGCCCCAGCATTTT.

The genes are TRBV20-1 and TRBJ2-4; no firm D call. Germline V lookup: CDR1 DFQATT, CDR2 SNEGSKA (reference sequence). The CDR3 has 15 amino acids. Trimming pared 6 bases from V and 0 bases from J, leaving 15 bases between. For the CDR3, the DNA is TGCAGTGCCCTTCCAACACACTTAGCCAAAAACATTCAGTACTTC. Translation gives CSALPTHLAKNIQYF.

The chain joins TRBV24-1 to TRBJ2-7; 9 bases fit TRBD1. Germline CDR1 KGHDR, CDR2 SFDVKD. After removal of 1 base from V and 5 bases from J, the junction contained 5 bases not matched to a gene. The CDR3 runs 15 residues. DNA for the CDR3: TGTGCCACCAGTGATTTTGGACAGGGGTTGGACGAGCAGTACTTC. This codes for CATSDFGQGLDEQYF.

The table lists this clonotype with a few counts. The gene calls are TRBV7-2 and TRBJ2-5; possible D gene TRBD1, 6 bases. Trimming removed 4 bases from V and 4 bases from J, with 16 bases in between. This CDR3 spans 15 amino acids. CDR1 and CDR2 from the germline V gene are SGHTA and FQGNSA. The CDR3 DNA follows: TGTGCCAGCAGCTCCTTCAGGGCACAGGGAGAGACCCAGTACTTC. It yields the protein CASSSFRAQGETQYF. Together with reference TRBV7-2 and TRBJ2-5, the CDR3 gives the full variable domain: GAGVSQSPSNKVTEKGKDVELRCDPISGHTALYWYRQSLGQGLEFLIYFQGNSAPDKSGLPSDRFSAERTGGSVSTLTIQRTQQEDSAVYLCASSSFRAQGETQYFGPGTRLLVL.

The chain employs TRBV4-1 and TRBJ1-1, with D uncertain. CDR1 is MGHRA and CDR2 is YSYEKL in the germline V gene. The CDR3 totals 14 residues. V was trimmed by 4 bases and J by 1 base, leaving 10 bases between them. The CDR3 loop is CASSPASGNTEAFF. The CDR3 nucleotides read TGCGCCAGCAGCCCAGCCTCGGGGAACACTGAAGCTTTCTTT.